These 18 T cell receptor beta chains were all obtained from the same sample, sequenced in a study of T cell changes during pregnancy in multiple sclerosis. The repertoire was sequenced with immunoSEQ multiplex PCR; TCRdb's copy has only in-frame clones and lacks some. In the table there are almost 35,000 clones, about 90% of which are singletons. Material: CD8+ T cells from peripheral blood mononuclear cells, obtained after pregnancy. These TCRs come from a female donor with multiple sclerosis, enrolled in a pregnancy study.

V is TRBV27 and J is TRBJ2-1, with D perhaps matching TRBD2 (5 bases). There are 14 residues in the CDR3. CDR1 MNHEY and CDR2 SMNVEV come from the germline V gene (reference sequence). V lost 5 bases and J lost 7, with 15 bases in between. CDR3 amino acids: CASSPTTGMNEQFF. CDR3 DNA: TGTGCCAGCAGTCCTACAACGGGGATGAATGAGCAGTTCTTC.

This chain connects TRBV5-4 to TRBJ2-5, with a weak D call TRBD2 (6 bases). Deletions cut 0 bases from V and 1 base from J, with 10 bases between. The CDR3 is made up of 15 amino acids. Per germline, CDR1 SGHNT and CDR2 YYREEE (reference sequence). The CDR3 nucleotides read TGTGCCAGCAGCTTGGGACGGGGACTCCAAGAGACCCAGTACTTC. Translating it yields CASSLGRGLQETQYF.

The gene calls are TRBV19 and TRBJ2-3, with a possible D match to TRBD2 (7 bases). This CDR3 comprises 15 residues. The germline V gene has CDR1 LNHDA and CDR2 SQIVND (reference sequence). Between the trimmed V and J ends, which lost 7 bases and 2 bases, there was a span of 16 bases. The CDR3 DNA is TGTGCCAGTACCCAAGGGGGGGGGACCACAGATACGCAGTATTTT. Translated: CASTQGGGTTDTQYF.

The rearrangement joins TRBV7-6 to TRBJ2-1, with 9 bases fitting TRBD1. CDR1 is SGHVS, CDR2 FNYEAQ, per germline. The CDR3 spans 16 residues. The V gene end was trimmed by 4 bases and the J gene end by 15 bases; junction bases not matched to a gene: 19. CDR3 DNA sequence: TGTGCCAGCAGCTCGGCACAGGGGGCGAATGAGGAGAATCGGTTCTTC. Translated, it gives CASSSAQGANEENRFF.

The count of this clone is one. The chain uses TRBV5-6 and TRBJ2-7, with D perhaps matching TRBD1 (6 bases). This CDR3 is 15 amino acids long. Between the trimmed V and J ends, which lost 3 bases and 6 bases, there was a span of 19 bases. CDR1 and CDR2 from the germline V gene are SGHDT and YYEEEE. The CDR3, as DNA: TGTGCCAGCAGCTGGAACCGGGACATCAATATCGAGCAGTACTTC. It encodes CASSWNRDINIEQYF.

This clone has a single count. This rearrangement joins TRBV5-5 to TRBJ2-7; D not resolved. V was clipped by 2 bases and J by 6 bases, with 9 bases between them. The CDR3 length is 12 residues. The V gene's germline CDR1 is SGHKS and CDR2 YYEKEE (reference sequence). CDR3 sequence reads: CASSFTGGEQYF. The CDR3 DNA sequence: TGTGCCAGCAGCTTCACCGGTGGCGAGCAGTACTTC.

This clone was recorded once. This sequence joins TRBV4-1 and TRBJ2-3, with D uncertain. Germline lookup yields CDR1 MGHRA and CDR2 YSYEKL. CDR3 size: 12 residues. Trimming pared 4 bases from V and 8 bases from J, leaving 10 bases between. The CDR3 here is CASSPGAATQYF. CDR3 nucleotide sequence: TGCGCCAGCAGCCCTGGCGCGGCTACGCAGTATTTT.

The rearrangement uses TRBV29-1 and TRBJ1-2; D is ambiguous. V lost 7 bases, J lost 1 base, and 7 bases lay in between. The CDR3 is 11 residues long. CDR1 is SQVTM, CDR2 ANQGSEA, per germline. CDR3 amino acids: CSARNNYGYTF. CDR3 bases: TGCAGCGCCAGGAATAACTATGGCTACACCTTC.

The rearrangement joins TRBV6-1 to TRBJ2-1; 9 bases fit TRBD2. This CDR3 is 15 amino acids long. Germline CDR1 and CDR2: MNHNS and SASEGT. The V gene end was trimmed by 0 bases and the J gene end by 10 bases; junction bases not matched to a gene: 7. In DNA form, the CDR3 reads TGTGCCAGCAGTGAAGCGAGCGGGGGGCAAAGGGAGCAGTTCTTC. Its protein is CASSEASGGQREQFF.

CDR3 sequence reads: CASSPGLRFNEQFF. The CDR3 DNA sequence: TGTGCCAGCAGCCCAGGACTACGATTCAATGAGCAGTTCTTC. The V call is TRBV11-3, the J call TRBJ2-1; tentatively, D is TRBD2 (6 bases). CDR1 and CDR2 (germline): SGHNT, YENEEA. The CDR3 contains 14 residues. Trimming cost V 5 bases and J 6 bases, with 14 bases left between them.

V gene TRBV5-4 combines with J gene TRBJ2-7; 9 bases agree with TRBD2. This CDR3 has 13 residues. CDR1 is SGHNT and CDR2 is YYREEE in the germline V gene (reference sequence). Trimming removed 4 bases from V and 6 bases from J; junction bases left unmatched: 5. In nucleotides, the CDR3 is TGTGCCAGCAGCCCGACTAGCGGCGGCGAGCAGTACTTC. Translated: CASSPTSGGEQYF.

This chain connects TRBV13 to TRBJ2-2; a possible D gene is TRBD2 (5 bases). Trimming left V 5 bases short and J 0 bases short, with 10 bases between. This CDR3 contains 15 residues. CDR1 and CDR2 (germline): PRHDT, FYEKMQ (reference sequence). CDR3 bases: TGTGCCAGCAGCCCCCGGACTGCGAACACCGGGGAGCTGTTTTTT. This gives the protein CASSPRTANTGELFF.

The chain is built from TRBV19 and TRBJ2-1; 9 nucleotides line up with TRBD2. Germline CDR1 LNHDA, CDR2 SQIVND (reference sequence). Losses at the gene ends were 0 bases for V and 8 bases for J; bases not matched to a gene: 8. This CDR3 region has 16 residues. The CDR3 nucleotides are TGTGCCAGTAGTATAGATCTGCCAGCGGGGGGCCATGAGCAGTTCTTC. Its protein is CASSIDLPAGGHEQFF.

The CDR3 loop reads CASSVGTSGGTEQETQYF. The CDR3 DNA reads TGTGCCAGCAGCGTCGGGACTAGCGGGGGGACCGAACAAGAGACCCAGTACTTC. The chain carries TRBV9 and TRBJ2-5; 15 bases align to TRBD2. V lost 2 bases, J lost 2 bases, and 7 bases stayed unmatched. This CDR3 contains 18 residues. CDR1 and CDR2 from the germline V gene are SGDLS and YYNGEE. Looking up the rest from reference TRBV9 and TRBJ2-5 gives the full variable domain: DSGVTQTPKHLITATGQRVTLRCSPRSGDLSVYWYQQSLDQGLQFLIQYYNGEERAKGNILERFSAQQFPDLHSELNLSSLELGDSALYFCASSVGTSGGTEQETQYFGPGTRLLVL.

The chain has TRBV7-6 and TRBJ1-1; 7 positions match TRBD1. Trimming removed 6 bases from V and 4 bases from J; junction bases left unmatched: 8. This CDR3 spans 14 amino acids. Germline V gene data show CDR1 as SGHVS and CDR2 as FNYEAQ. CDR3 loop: CASSSAGGSTEAFF. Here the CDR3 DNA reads TGTGCCAGCAGTTCAGCAGGGGGGAGCACTGAAGCTTTCTTT.

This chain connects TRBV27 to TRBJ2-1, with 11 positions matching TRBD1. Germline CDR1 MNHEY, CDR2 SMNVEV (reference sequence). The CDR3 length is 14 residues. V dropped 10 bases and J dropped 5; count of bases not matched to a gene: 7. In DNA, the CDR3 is TGTGCCAACCCGCGGGACAGGGGGGACAATGAGCAGTTCTTC. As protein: CANPRDRGDNEQFF.

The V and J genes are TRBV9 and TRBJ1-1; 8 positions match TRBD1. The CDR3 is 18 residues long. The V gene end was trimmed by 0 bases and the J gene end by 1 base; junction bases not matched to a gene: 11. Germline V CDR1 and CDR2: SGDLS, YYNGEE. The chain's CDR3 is CASSVGASPQGANTEAFF. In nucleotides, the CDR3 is TGTGCCAGCAGCGTAGGAGCGAGTCCTCAGGGGGCGAACACTGAAGCTTTCTTT. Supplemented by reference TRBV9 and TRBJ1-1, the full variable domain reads DSGVTQTPKHLITATGQRVTLRCSPRSGDLSVYWYQQSLDQGLQFLIQYYNGEERAKGNILERFSAQQFPDLHSELNLSSLELGDSALYFCASSVGASPQGANTEAFFGQGTRLTVV.

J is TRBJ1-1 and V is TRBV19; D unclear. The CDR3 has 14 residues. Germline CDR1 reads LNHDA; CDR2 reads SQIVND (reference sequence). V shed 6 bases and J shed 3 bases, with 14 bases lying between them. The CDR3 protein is CASRSLGRYTEAFF. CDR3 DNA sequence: TGTGCCAGTAGAAGTCTCGGGAGGTACACTGAAGCTTTCTTT.